This TCR beta chain is drawn from a study of radiation and T cells in renal cell carcinoma. Study outcomes and limitations: Top tumor clonotypes rose in blood 2 weeks post-radiation, then contracted.

The time point: blood 4 weeks post-SBRT, at nephrectomy. Treatment in this sample: 15 Gy SBRT to primary tumor, nephrectomy 4 weeks later. Nephrectomy followed 15 Gy stereotactic body radiation by 4 weeks. There are 15 residues in the CDR3. Germline-derived CDR1 and CDR2 are LGHNA and YSLEER. The V end lost 0 bases, the J end lost 5 bases, and 13 bases lay between the germline ends. Sequencing was performed with immunoSEQ multiplex PCR; in TCRdb, only in-frame clones are kept and a portion is missing. The sample lists around 180,000 clones; around 89% were seen once. Comment on this clone: The antigen is not known.

The receptor was isolated from a woman between 50 and 59 years old with renal cell carcinoma. The chain links TRBV4-3 to TRBJ1-1; a possible D gene is TRBD1 (6 bases). Sequencing used blood, obtained from a patient whose treatment included radiotherapy and nephrectomy. CDR3 nucleotide sequence: TGCGCCAGCAGCCAAGATACAGGGAGCAGGACTGAAGCTTTCTTT. Translated: CASSQDTGSRTEAFF.